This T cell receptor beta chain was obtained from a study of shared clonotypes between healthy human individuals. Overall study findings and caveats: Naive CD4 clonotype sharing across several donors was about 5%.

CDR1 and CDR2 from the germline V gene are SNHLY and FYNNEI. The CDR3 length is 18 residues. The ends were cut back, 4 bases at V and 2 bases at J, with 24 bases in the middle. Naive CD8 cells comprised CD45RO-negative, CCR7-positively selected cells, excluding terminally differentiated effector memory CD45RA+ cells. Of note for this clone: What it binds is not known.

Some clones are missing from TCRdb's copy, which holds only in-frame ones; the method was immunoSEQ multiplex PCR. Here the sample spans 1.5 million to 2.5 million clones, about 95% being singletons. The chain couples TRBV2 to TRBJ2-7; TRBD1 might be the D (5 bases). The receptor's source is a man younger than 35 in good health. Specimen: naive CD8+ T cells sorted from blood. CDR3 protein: CASSGGLDGADPTYEQYF. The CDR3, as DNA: TGTGCCAGCAGTGGAGGTTTAGATGGGGCAGATCCGACCTACGAGCAGTACTTC. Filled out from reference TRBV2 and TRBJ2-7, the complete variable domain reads EPEVTQTPSHQVTQMGQEVILRCVPISNHLYFYWYRQILGQKVEFLVSFYNNEISEKSEIFDDQFSVERPDGSNFTLKIRSTKLEDSAMYFCASSGGLDGADPTYEQYFGPGTRLTVT.